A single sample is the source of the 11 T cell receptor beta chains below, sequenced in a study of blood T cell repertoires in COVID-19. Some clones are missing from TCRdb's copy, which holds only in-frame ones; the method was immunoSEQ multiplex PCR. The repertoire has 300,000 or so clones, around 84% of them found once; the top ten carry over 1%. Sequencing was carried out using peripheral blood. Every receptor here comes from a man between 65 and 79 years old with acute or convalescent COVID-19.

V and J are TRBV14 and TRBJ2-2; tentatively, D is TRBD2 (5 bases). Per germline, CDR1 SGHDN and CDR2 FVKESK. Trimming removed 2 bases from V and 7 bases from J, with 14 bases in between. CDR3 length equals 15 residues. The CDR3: CASSQIGLRNGELFF. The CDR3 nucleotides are TGTGCCAGCAGCCAAATAGGACTCCGCAACGGGGAGCTGTTTTTT.

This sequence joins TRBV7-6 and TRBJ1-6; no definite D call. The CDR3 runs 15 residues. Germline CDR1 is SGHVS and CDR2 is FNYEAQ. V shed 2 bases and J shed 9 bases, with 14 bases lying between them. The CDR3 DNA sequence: TGTGCCAGCAGCTTAAATCCCGGGGTAGGTTCACCCCTCCACTTT. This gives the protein CASSLNPGVGSPLHF.

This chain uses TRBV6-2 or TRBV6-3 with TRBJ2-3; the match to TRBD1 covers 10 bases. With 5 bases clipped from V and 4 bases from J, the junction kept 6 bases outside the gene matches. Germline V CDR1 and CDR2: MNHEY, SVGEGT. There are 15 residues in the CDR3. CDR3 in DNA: TGTGCCAGCAGTACCGGGACAGGGGTGTCAGATACGCAGTATTTT. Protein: CASSTGTGVSDTQYF.

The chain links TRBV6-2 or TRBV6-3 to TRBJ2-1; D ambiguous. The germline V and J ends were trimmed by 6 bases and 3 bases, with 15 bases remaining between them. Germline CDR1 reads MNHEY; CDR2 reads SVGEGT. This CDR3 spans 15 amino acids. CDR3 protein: CASSQRGQIYNEQFF. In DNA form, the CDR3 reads TGTGCCAGCAGCCAACGTGGCCAGATCTACAATGAGCAGTTCTTC.

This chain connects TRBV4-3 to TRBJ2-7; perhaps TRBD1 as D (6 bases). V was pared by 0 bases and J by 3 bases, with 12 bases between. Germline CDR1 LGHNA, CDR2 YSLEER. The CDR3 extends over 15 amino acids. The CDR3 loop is CASSQDQGLGYEQYF. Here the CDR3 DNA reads TGCGCCAGCAGCCAAGATCAGGGGTTAGGCTACGAGCAGTACTTC.

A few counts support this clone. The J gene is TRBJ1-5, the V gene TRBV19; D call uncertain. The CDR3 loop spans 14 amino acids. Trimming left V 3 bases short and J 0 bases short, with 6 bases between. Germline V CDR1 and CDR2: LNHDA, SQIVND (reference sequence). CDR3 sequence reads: CASSIGGSNQPQHF. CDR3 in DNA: TGTGCCAGTAGTATTGGCGGTAGCAATCAGCCCCAGCATTTT.

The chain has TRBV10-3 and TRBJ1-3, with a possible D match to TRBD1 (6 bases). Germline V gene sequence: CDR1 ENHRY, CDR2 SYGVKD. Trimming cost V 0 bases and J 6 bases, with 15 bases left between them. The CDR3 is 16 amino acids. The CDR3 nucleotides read TGTGCCATCAGTGAGTCGATTGGACAGACTTCAAACACCATATATTTT. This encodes CAISESIGQTSNTIYF.

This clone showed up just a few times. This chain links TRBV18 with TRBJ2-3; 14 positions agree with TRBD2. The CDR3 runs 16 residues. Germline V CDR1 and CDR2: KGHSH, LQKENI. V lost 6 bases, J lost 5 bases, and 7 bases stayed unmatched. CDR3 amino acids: CASSRLAGGPGDTQYF. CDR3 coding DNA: TGTGCCAGCTCCCGACTAGCGGGAGGGCCGGGAGATACGCAGTATTTT.

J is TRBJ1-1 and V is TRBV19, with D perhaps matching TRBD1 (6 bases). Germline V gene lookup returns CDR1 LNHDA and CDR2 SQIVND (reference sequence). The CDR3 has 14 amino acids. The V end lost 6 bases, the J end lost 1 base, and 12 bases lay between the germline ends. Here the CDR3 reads CASSDRFPNTEAFF. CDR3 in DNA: TGTGCCAGTAGCGACAGGTTTCCGAACACTGAAGCTTTCTTT.

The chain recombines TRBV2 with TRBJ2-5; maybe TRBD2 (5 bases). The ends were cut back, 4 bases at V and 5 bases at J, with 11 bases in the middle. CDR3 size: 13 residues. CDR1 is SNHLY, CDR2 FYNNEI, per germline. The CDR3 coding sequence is TGTGCCAGCAGTGGGGGAACGGGGGAGACCCAGTACTTC. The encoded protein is CASSGGTGETQYF.

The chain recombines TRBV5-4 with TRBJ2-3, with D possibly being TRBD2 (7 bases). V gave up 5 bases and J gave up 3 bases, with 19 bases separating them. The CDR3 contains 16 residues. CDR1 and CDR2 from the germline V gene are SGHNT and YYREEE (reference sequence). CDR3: CASSSGGGGGTDTQYF. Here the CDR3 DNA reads TGTGCCAGCAGTTCGGGGGGCGGGGGCGGTACAGATACGCAGTATTTT. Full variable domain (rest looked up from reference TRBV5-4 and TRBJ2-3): ETGVTQSPTHLIKTRGQQVTLRCSSQSGHNTVSWYQQALGQGPQFIFQYYREEENGRGNFPPRFSGLQFPNYSSELNVNALELDDSALYLCASSSGGGGGTDTQYFGPGTRLTVL.